This T cell receptor (beta chain) was profiled in a study of immune characterization of retroperitoneal liposarcoma. V lost 7 bases, J lost 4 bases, and 9 bases stayed unmatched. Germline-derived CDR1 and CDR2 are SGHAT and FQNNGV. The CDR3 covers 15 residues. MiXCR, run by TCRdb on the PCR reads, gives a single entry per CDR3 protein. Seen here are several thousand distinct CDR3 sequences, roughly two fifths observed once, and the top ten hold 8% to 13%. The chain has TRBV11-2 and TRBJ2-3; 9 bases fit TRBD1. This receptor was obtained from a male donor with retroperitoneal liposarcoma. Sequencing used tumor tissue. CDR3 in amino acids: CASNPRDRVSDTQYF. CDR3 DNA: TGTGCCAGCAACCCCCGGGACAGGGTTTCAGATACGCAGTATTTT.